One TCR beta chain is described in this entry. What it binds is unknown. The data belong to a study of cytomegalovirus exposure and HLA in healthy donors. In nominal health when sampled, donors likely had unrecorded immune exposures nonetheless. Overall study results and limits: Certain sequence variants were highly shared and formed a cluster, and this cluster was likely a sequencing artifact. A prior analysis recorded that most TCR beta V segments were productive about 87% or about 30% of the time. Another analysis was done later, and it associated around 16,000 TCR beta sequences with HLA alleles at 0.05 false discovery rate.

The germline CDR1 and CDR2 sequences are SEHNR and FQNEAQ (reference sequence). The V end was cut by 3 bases, the J end by 14 bases, with 13 bases between. The length of the CDR3 is 11 residues. The primer mix had 60 Vbeta and 13 Jbeta primers. Assay: immunoSEQ multiplex PCR; the TCRdb copy retains only in-frame clones and omits some. Recorded here are fewer than 200,000 clones; the top ten clones represent about 6%. The rearrangement links TRBV7-9 to TRBJ1-1; perhaps TRBD1 as D (6 bases). This TCR derives from a man aged 25 to 40 in good health and CMV-seronegative. Sequencing was carried out using PBMCs. CDR3 protein: CASSFPGTTFF. The CDR3 DNA reads TGTGCCAGCAGCTTCCCCGGGACAACCTTCTTT.